This entry concerns a single T cell receptor beta chain. The sample originates from a study of T cell changes during pregnancy in multiple sclerosis. V shed 2 bases and J shed 6 bases, with 12 bases lying between them. Looked up from germline, CDR1 is SGDLS and CDR2 is YYNGEE. The CDR3 runs 14 residues. The repertoire was sequenced with immunoSEQ multiplex PCR; TCRdb's copy has only in-frame clones and lacks some. The sample has 130,000 or so clones, 95% to 98% seen once. The V and J genes are TRBV9 and TRBJ2-1, with D perhaps TRBD2 (5 bases). The TCR comes from a female donor with multiple sclerosis, enrolled in a pregnancy study. The input for sequencing was peripheral blood, taken after pregnancy. CDR3 sequence: CASSVGVSSNEQFF. The CDR3 DNA reads as TGTGCCAGCAGCGTCGGGGTATCAAGCAATGAGCAGTTCTTC. The full variable domain, with the rest looked up from reference TRBV9 and TRBJ2-1, is DSGVTQTPKHLITATGQRVTLRCSPRSGDLSVYWYQQSLDQGLQFLIQYYNGEERAKGNILERFSAQQFPDLHSELNLSSLELGDSALYFCASSVGVSSNEQFFGPGTRLTVL.